A single sample gave rise to the 18 T cell receptor beta chains below, sequenced in a study of cytomegalovirus exposure and HLA in healthy donors. PCR employed 60 Vbeta and 13 Jbeta primers. Generated by immunoSEQ multiplex PCR, the TCRdb table keeps only in-frame clones and is missing some. The repertoire holds roughly 150,000 clones, with roughly 80% as singletons. The sample taken for sequencing was PBMCs. These receptors were obtained from a man aged 25-45 years in good health and CMV-seropositive.

The chain has TRBV6-5 and TRBJ1-1; D not resolved. V lost 8 bases to trimming and J lost 1 base, with 5 bases between them. Germline assignment: CDR1 MNHEY and CDR2 SVGAGI. The CDR3 has 11 amino acids. Written as DNA, the CDR3 is TGTGCCAGCCGGGGGAACACTGAAGCTTTCTTT. This encodes CASRGNTEAFF.

This chain connects TRBV5-1 to TRBJ2-3; weak D call: TRBD2 (5 bases). Trimming removed 4 bases at V and 4 bases at J, with 19 bases between. Germline V gives CDR1 SGHRS, CDR2 YFSETQ. There are 16 residues in the CDR3. CDR3 protein: CASSLRREGLPDTQYF. The DNA of the CDR3 is TGCGCCAGCAGCCTTCGTCGGGAAGGGCTTCCAGATACGCAGTATTTT.

The rearrangement joins TRBV7-2 to TRBJ2-7; 9 bases are a match to TRBD1. V lost 5 bases to trimming and J lost 3 bases; unmatched junction nucleotides: 5. Germline values: CDR1 SGHTA, CDR2 FQGNSA. This CDR3 is 14 amino acids long. CDR3 amino acids: CASSRQGGFYEQYF. The CDR3, as DNA: TGTGCCAGCAGCCGACAGGGGGGTTTCTACGAGCAGTACTTC.

This clone appeared a few times. The V gene is TRBV7-2, the J gene TRBJ2-7; 7 bases align to TRBD2. J gave up 0 bases and V 4 bases, and 6 bases lay outside the gene matches. Germline CDR1 and CDR2: SGHTA and FQGNSA. The CDR3 contains 15 residues. CDR3 protein: CASSWSGDFSYEQYF. The DNA for the CDR3 is TGTGCCAGCAGCTGGAGCGGGGACTTCTCCTACGAGCAGTACTTC. The full variable domain, completed using reference TRBV7-2 and TRBJ2-7, is GAGVSQSPSNKVTEKGKDVELRCDPISGHTALYWYRQSLGQGLEFLIYFQGNSAPDKSGLPSDRFSAERTGGSVSTLTIQRTQQEDSAVYLCASSWSGDFSYEQYFGPGTRLTVT.

This clone was found a few times. This chain uses TRBV11-2 with TRBJ1-1, with no clear D. The CDR3 has 13 residues. Germline lookup yields CDR1 SGHAT and CDR2 FQNNGV. Trimming removed 1 base at V and 8 bases at J, with 11 bases between. CDR3 protein: CASSLALSLEAFF. In nucleotides, the CDR3 is TGTGCCAGCAGCTTAGCCCTCTCCTTGGAAGCTTTCTTT.

The chain recombines TRBV6-1 with TRBJ2-3, with 7 bases identical to TRBD2. V lost 8 bases and J lost 5; bases outside the gene matches: 7. The CDR3 totals 13 residues. Germline V lookup: CDR1 MNHNS, CDR2 SASEGT. CDR3 in DNA: TGTGCCAGCGGGGGGGACTTCCGAGATACGCAGTATTTT. Amino acid sequence: CASGGDFRDTQYF.

The J gene is TRBJ1-3, the V gene TRBV5-4, with TRBD1 matching 10 bases. The CDR3 runs 17 residues. Trimming cost V 4 bases and J 1 base; bases outside gene matches: 8. The germline gives CDR1 SGHNT, CDR2 YYREEE (reference sequence). The CDR3 nucleotides read TGTGCCAGCAGCCTCCGCGGGACAGGGGATTCTGGAAACACCATATATTTT. It specifies CASSLRGTGDSGNTIYF.

V gene TRBV5-4 combines with J gene TRBJ1-6; no firm D call. The CDR3 is made up of 17 amino acids. Trimming removed 0 bases from V and 0 bases from J, with 10 bases in between. Germline assignment: CDR1 SGHNT and CDR2 YYREEE (reference sequence). CDR3 amino acids: CASSLALGGSYNSPLHF. Written as DNA, the CDR3 is TGTGCCAGCAGCTTGGCCCTCGGTGGCTCCTATAATTCACCCCTCCACTTT.

The V gene is TRBV27, the J gene TRBJ1-1, with 12 bases lining up with TRBD1. The CDR3 covers 16 residues. The germline V gene encodes CDR1 MNHEY and CDR2 SMNVEV (reference sequence). J was trimmed by 6 bases and V by 5 bases; bases with no gene match: 10. CDR3: CASSLSAGTGGSEAFF. CDR3 bases: TGTGCCAGCAGTCTAAGTGCCGGGACAGGGGGCTCTGAAGCTTTCTTT.

The V gene is TRBV18, the J gene TRBJ2-7; no clear D gene. Germline CDR1 is KGHSH and CDR2 is LQKENI. This CDR3 comprises 14 residues. The V end lost 2 bases, the J end lost 4 bases, and 12 bases lay between the germline ends. CDR3 sequence: CASSPGTAEYEQYF. CDR3 in DNA: TGTGCCAGCTCACCAGGAACAGCCGAATACGAGCAGTACTTC.

This sequence joins TRBV25-1 and TRBJ2-1; 7 bases are shared with TRBD2. The CDR3 has 17 amino acids. Germline V gene data show CDR1 as MGHDK and CDR2 as SYGVNS. V gave up 0 bases and J gave up 2 bases; unmatched junction bases: 7. CDR3 sequence: CASSEYVEREAYNEQFF. Written as DNA, the CDR3 is TGTGCCAGCAGTGAATATGTCGAACGGGAGGCCTACAATGAGCAGTTCTTC.

The chain uses TRBV2 and TRBJ1-2; D unclear. There are 12 residues in the CDR3. The V end was cut by 0 bases, the J end by 5 bases, with 4 bases between. Germline assignment: CDR1 SNHLY and CDR2 FYNNEI. This CDR3 is CASSEATYGYTF. For the CDR3, the DNA is TGTGCCAGCAGTGAAGCGACTTATGGCTACACCTTC. The entire variable domain, with the rest obtained from reference TRBV2 and TRBJ1-2, is as follows: EPEVTQTPSHQVTQMGQEVILRCVPISNHLYFYWYRQILGQKVEFLVSFYNNEISEKSEIFDDQFSVERPDGSNFTLKIRSTKLEDSAMYFCASSEATYGYTFGSGTRLTVV.

This clone was detected once. V is TRBV30 and J is TRBJ2-3; 9 bases line up with TRBD1. The CDR3 is 13 amino acids. Per the germline V gene, CDR1 is GTSNPN and CDR2 is SVGIG (reference sequence). Unmatched junction bases numbered 4, after V lost 4 bases and J lost 5 bases. The CDR3 spells CAWNRGPVDTQYF. The CDR3 DNA is TGTGCCTGGAACAGGGGGCCTGTAGATACGCAGTATTTT.

The chain combines TRBV5-6 with TRBJ2-7, with D perhaps matching TRBD1 (5 bases). Germline V gene sequence: CDR1 SGHDT, CDR2 YYEEEE. This CDR3 contains 15 residues. The ends were cut back, 2 bases at V and 5 bases at J, with 17 bases in the middle. The CDR3 DNA is TGTGCCAGCAGCTTAGTTTCTGGCAGGGTAAACGAGCAGTACTTC. Translating it yields CASSLVSGRVNEQYF.

V gene TRBV2 combines with J gene TRBJ2-3; D possibly corresponds to TRBD1 (5 bases). This CDR3 has 16 residues. Germline CDR1 reads SNHLY; CDR2 reads FYNNEI. Trimming took 5 bases from V and 1 from J, leaving 16 bases between them. The DNA for the CDR3 is TGTGCCAGCAGTCATAACCAGGGCTTCCGCACAGATACGCAGTATTTT. It yields the protein CASSHNQGFRTDTQYF.

The chain couples TRBV27 to TRBJ2-7; 11 bases align to TRBD2. CDR1 is MNHEY and CDR2 is SMNVEV in the germline V gene (reference sequence). V gave up 4 bases and J gave up 0 bases; unmatched junction bases: 5. This CDR3 has 16 amino acids. The DNA of the CDR3 is TGTGCCAGCAGTTCACTACTAGCGGGAGTCTCCTACGAGCAGTACTTC. This gives the protein CASSSLLAGVSYEQYF.

This chain joins TRBV15 and TRBJ2-2; the D is unclear. The CDR3 spans 14 residues. V lost 1 base, J lost 4 bases, and 7 bases lay in between. Germline CDR1 is LNHNV and CDR2 is YYDKDF (reference sequence). This CDR3 is CATSRGRITGELFF. The CDR3 DNA is TGTGCCACCAGCAGAGGTAGAATCACCGGGGAGCTGTTTTTT. Full variable domain (outside the CDR3, taken from reference TRBV15 and TRBJ2-2): DAMVIQNPRYQVTQFGKPVTLSCSQTLNHNVMYWYQQKSSQAPKLLFHYYDKDFNNEADTPDNFQSRRPNTSFCFLDIRSPGLGDTAMYLCATSRGRITGELFFGEGSRLTVL.

This clone was found a few times. The chain employs TRBV6-5 and TRBJ2-3, with D possibly matching TRBD2 (6 bases). Germline CDR1 MNHEY, CDR2 SVGAGI. This CDR3 is 14 amino acids long. Trimming pared 4 bases from V and 4 bases from J, leaving 12 bases between. The CDR3 loop is CASSLGWGADTQYF. In nucleotides, the CDR3 is TGTGCCAGCAGTTTGGGGTGGGGGGCAGATACGCAGTATTTT.